This passage covers 14 T cell receptor beta chains from one sample sequenced in a study of blood T cells in healthy people across ages. Primed by a sample-barcoded 5' primer and a J-beta primer mix, a second PCR proceeded for about 7 to 12 cycles. TCRdb itself ran the 5' RACE reads through MiXCR, one entry per CDR3 protein. This sample has 450,000 to 650,000 distinct CDR3 sequences, with nearly 25% found just once. The sample was also linked to a second study, of T cells of mothers and their children.

Material: blood. Source of these receptors: a boy younger than 18 in good health.

Only a few counts were recorded for this clonotype. V is TRBV3-1 and J is TRBJ2-3, with a possible D match to TRBD1 (5 bases). The CDR3 extends over 16 amino acids. CDR1 and CDR2 from the germline V gene are LGHDT and YNNKEL (reference sequence). V was cut by 6 bases and J by 6 bases, with 22 bases left in between. The CDR3 sequence is CASSQTKPGMGDTQYF. For the CDR3, the DNA is TGTGCCAGCAGTCAAACCAAGCCAGGGATGGGGGATACGCAGTATTTT.

This clonotype was recorded a few times. The junction departs from germline at one end; a sequencing error may be responsible. The rearrangement links TRBV7-9 to TRBJ1-5; D unclear. Germline loops: CDR1 SEHNR, CDR2 FQNEAQ (reference sequence). This CDR3 is built from 12 residues. The CDR3 sequence is CASSLEWEPQHF. CDR3 nucleotides: TGTGCCAGCAGTTTAGAATGGGAGCCCCAGCATTTT.

This clonotype was counted only a few times. The V and J genes are TRBV13 and TRBJ2-1; TRBD2 matches at 8 bases. The J call may be wrong; the DNA end is better matched by TRBJ2-7. The germline gives CDR1 PRHDT, CDR2 FYEKMQ (reference sequence). This CDR3 spans 16 amino acids. The CDR3 DNA is TGTGCCAGCAGCCTGCGGGAGCGGGAGTCCTCCTACGAGCAGTACTTC. Amino acids: CASSLRERESSYEQYF.

In its sample, this clonotype was seen a few times. The chain has TRBV5-6 and TRBJ1-4; D may be TRBD1 (5 bases). The CDR3 consists of 15 residues. CDR1 and CDR2 (germline): SGHDT, YYEEEE. With 5 bases removed from V and 4 bases from J, the gap between germline ends came to 15 bases. Here the CDR3 DNA reads TGTGCCAGCAGTCTCCAGGGACCGAGTAATGAAAAACTGTTTTTT. Translating gives CASSLQGPSNEKLFF.

The chain employs TRBV27 and TRBJ1-1, with 8 bases fitting TRBD1. CDR3 length: 14 residues. J was trimmed by 4 bases and V by 5 bases; bases with no gene match: 6. Per the germline V gene, CDR1 is MNHEY and CDR2 is SMNVEV (reference sequence). The CDR3 region is CASSRQGIGTEAFF. The DNA for the CDR3 is TGTGCCAGCAGTCGACAGGGGATTGGCACTGAAGCTTTCTTT.

The chain recombines TRBV20-1 with TRBJ1-5, with 8 bases fitting TRBD1. The CDR3 consists of 14 residues. Per the germline V gene, CDR1 is DFQATT and CDR2 is SNEGSKA (reference sequence). The J segment lost 6 bases and the V segment lost 0 bases, leaving 4 bases of the junction unmatched. The CDR3 region is CSARDLQGGQPQHF. The CDR3 DNA is TGCAGTGCTAGAGATCTACAGGGGGGTCAGCCCCAGCATTTT.

The rearrangement joins TRBV5-6 to TRBJ2-1; 15 bases align to TRBD2. CDR3 size: 17 residues. With V trimmed by 4 bases and J by 7 bases, 9 bases remained unmatched. Germline V gene sequence: CDR1 SGHDT, CDR2 YYEEEE. The CDR3 DNA reads TGTGCCAGCAGCGGTTCGGGACTAGCGGGAGGTCGGAATGAGCAGTTCTTC. Its protein product is CASSGSGLAGGRNEQFF. Using reference TRBV5-6 and TRBJ2-1 for the parts outside the CDR3, the full variable domain is DAGVTQSPTHLIKTRGQQVTLRCSPKSGHDTVSWYQQALGQGPQFIFQYYEEEERQRGNFPDRFSGHQFPNYSSELNVNALLLGDSALYLCASSGSGLAGGRNEQFFGPGTRLTVL.

Of note for this clonotype: The junction and the germline gene differ at one end; a read error may be behind it. V is TRBV29-1 and J is TRBJ1-4; D is undetermined. Germline V gene lookup returns CDR1 SQVTM and CDR2 ANQGSEA. The CDR3 runs 13 residues. The CDR3 sequence is CSVRAVQNEKPFF. CDR3 in DNA: TGCAGCGTTCGGGCGGTTCAGAATGAAAAACCGTTTTTT.

This clonotype was seen more than once but under ten times. This chain links TRBV11-2 with TRBJ2-6, with D possibly TRBD1 on 6 matching bases. V lost 1 base, J lost 0 bases, and 13 bases lay in between. CDR3 length: 18 residues. Germline CDR1 reads SGHAT; CDR2 reads FQNNGV. In DNA, the CDR3 is TGTGCCAGCAGCTTAGGGCAGGGGTGGGTCTCTGGGGCCAACGTCCTGACTTTC. Translating gives CASSLGQGWVSGANVLTF.

This clonotype occurred a few times. The chain links TRBV6-5 to TRBJ1-1, with no clear D. Germline V gene data show CDR1 as MNHEY and CDR2 as SVGAGI. The CDR3 runs to 12 residues. Trimming removed 1 base at V and 4 bases at J, with 4 bases between. In DNA form, the CDR3 reads TGTGCCAGCAGTTACTTAGGCACTGAAGCTTTCTTT. Its protein product is CASSYLGTEAFF.

The chain uses TRBV4-1 and TRBJ1-4; 8 nucleotides align to TRBD1. The germline V gene encodes CDR1 MGHRA and CDR2 YSYEKL. This CDR3 spans 17 amino acids. V dropped 1 base and J dropped 2; count of bases not matched to a gene: 6. CDR3 sequence: CASSQGPQGATNEKLFF. The CDR3 DNA is TGCGCCAGCAGCCAAGGCCCTCAGGGGGCGACTAATGAAAAACTGTTTTTT.

V gene TRBV19 combines with J gene TRBJ1-1; no firm D call. The CDR3 consists of 14 residues. From germline, CDR1 is LNHDA and CDR2 SQIVND (reference sequence). Trimming removed 3 bases at V and 4 bases at J, with 12 bases between. The CDR3 coding sequence is TGTGCCAGTAGTATTAGTGCGACGTTCACTGAAGCTTTCTTT. Amino acids: CASSISATFTEAFF.

This clonotype was counted ten times or more. The rearrangement links TRBV12-3 or TRBV12-4 to TRBJ2-4; possibly TRBD2 for D (5 bases). This CDR3 spans 14 amino acids. Trimming cost V 4 bases and J 6 bases, with 13 bases left between them. CDR3: CASSSNGMANIQYF. The CDR3 DNA sequence: TGTGCCAGCAGTTCAAACGGGATGGCAAACATTCAGTACTTC.

The chain couples TRBV4-1 to TRBJ2-5; 7 nucleotides align to TRBD1. The J call may be mistaken, given a closer DNA end match to TRBJ2-1. The germline gives CDR1 MGHRA, CDR2 YSYEKL. This CDR3 is built from 17 residues. The CDR3 coding sequence is TGCGCCAGCAGCCAGCCTCCAGGGGGTTTATCCTACAATGAGCAGTTCTTC. It codes for CASSQPPGGLSYNEQFF.